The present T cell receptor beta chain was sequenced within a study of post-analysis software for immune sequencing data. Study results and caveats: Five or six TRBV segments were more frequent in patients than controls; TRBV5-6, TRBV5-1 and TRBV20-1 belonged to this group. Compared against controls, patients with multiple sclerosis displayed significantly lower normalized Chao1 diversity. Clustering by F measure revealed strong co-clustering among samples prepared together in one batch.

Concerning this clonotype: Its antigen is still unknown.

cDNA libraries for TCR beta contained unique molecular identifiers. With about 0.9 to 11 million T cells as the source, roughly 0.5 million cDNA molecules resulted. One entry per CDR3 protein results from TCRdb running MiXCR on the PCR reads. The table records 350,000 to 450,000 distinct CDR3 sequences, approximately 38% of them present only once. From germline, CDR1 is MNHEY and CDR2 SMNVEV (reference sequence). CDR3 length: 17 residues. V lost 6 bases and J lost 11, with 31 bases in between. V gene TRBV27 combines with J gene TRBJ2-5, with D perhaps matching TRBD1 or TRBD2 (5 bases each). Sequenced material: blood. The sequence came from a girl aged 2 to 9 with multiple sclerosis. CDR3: CASSRFPPGTGTREQYF. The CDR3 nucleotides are TGTGCCAGCAGCCGATTCCCTCCCGGGACGGGCACAAGGGAGCAGTACTTC.